The clone carrying this TCR beta chain has ten or more counts. Its antigen is still unknown. In the library, individual cDNA molecules carried attached unique molecular identifiers. TCRdb itself ran the 5' RACE reads through MiXCR, one entry per CDR3 protein. The sample contains tens of thousands of distinct CDR3 sequences, around 10% of which appear only once. This sample is part of a study of early T cells in non-severe SARS-CoV-2 infection. Study-wide background: Bulk RNA from unsorted whole blood was sequenced; chains were unpaired. Whole-study findings and limits: Matches to VDJdb favored anti-spike CD8 responses and missed private and CD4 specificities.

V lost 1 base and J lost 7, with 10 bases in between. This CDR3 spans 13 amino acids. Germline CDR1 is MNHEY and CDR2 is SMNVEV (reference sequence). The chain has TRBV27 and TRBJ1-1; the D gene is possibly TRBD1 (6 bases). This sequence was found in an adult who was a healthcare worker with PCR-confirmed SARS-CoV-2 infection or an uninfected control (not recorded which). The source material was whole blood, sampled at baseline. The CDR3 DNA reads as TGTGCCAGCAGTTTATTGGCAGGGGTTGAAGCTTTCTTT. Protein: CASSLLAGVEAFF.